This is a list of T cell receptor beta chains from one sample in a study of cytomegalovirus exposure and HLA in healthy donors. TCRdb keeps only in-frame clones here, not all; method: immunoSEQ multiplex PCR. The table has 60,000 to 90,000 clones, approximately 63% seen once. The sequenced sample was PBMCs. All receptors come from a woman aged 45 to 65 in good health and CMV-seropositive. Both conserved end residues are trimmed from each CDR3. Expanded clones are given a class, and other clones once, few, many or no size at all.

j_call	cdr3_length	v_call	clone_size	cdr3_aa
TRBJ1-1	9	TRBV6-6	NA	ASGRGIEAF
TRBJ1-1	12	TRBV7-2	few	ASSLTRLNTEAF
TRBJ1-5	14	TRBV30	NA	AWSSTGRGSNQPQH
TRBJ2-1	12	TRBV7-2	few	ASRDTRQYNEQF
TRBJ2-7	12	TRBV6-6	NA	ASSSPQSSYEQY
TRBJ2-1	15	TRBV27	few	ASSLGTSGSLYNEQF
TRBJ2-2	13	TRBV7-9	once	ASSRGQALTGELF
TRBJ2-5	12	TRBV7-9	NA	ASSLGLWEKTQY
TRBJ1-2	11	TRBV5-1	NA	ASSFGQGDGYT
TRBJ1-2	12	TRBV7-9	NA	ASSSGLANYGYT
TRBJ2-5	14	TRBV15	NA	ATSKGTSGGEETQY
TRBJ1-2	12	TRBV6-6	NA	ASMSTGGLHGYT
TRBJ1-1	16	TRBV30	few	AWRAPGPGQGFGTEAF
TRBJ2-1	18	TRBV19	NA	ASSSASSGLAGGTYNEQF
TRBJ2-7	11	TRBV27	NA	ASSSGQTYEQY
TRBJ2-3	13	TRBV6-5	NA	ASSWTSGSTDTQY
TRBJ2-1	10	TRBV27	NA	ASSLYRGEQF
TRBJ2-3	15	TRBV5-4	NA	ASDTSGGPGGADTQY
TRBJ2-1	12	TRBV19	NA	ASRTQGSDNEQF
TRBJ2-1	12	TRBV11-2	NA	ASSLAPSYNEQF
TRBJ2-1	14	TRBV14	few	ASSPLAVSSYNEQF
TRBJ1-2	12	TRBV27	NA	ASRFTGSIYGYT
TRBJ2-3	14	TRBV4-3	NA	ASSQYDRGGTDTQY
TRBJ2-3	14	TRBV7-9	NA	ASSRRRLADTDTQY
TRBJ1-1	10	TRBV30	NA	AWMGSYTEAF
TRBJ2-7	13	TRBV18	few	ASSLAGGVTYEQY
TRBJ1-5	13	TRBV10-2	few	ASSGGQKSNQPQH
TRBJ2-5	14	TRBV5-4	NA	ASSLAGAGGGETQY
TRBJ2-3	11	TRBV18	NA	ASSPLTTDTQY
TRBJ1-6	14	TRBV4-1	NA	ASSQGQGAAISPLH
TRBJ2-7	13	TRBV5-1	NA	ASSATSGSKDEQY
TRBJ2-7	13	TRBV5-4	NA	ASSSTQGGSYEQY